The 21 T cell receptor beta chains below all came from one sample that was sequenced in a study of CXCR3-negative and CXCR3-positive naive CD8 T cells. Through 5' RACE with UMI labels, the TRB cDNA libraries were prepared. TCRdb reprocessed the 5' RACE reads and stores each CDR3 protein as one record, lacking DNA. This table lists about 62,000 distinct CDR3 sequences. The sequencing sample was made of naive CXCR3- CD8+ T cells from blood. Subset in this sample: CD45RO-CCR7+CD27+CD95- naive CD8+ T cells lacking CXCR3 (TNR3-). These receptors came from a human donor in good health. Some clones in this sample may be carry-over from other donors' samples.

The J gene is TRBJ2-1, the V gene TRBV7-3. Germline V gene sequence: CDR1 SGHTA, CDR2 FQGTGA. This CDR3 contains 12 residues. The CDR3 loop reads CATRGPNNEQFF.

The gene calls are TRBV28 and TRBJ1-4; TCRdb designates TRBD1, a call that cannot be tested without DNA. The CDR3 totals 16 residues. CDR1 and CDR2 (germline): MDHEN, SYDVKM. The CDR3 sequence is CARGQDICATNEKLFF. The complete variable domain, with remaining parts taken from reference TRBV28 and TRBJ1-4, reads DVKVTQSSRYLVKRTGEKVFLECVQDMDHENMFWYRQDPGLGLRLIYFSYDVKMKEKGDIPEGYSVSREKKERFSLILESASTNQTSMYLCARGQDICATNEKLFFGSGTQLSVL.

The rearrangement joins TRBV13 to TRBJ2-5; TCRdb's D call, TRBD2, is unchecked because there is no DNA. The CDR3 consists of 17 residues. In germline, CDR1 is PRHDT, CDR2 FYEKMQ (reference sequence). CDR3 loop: CASSPSLGDGSQETQYF.

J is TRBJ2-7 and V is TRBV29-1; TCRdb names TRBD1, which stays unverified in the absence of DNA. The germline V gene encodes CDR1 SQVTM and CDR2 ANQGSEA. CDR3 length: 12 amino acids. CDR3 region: CSVSGRDYEQYF.

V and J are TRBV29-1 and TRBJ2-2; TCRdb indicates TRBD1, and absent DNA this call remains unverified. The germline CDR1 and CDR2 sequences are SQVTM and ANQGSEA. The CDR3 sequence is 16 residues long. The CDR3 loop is CSVPFETGGGTGELFF.

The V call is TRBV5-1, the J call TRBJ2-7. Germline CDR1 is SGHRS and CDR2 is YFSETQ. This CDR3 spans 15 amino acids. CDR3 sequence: CASSLAGLTTYEQYF.

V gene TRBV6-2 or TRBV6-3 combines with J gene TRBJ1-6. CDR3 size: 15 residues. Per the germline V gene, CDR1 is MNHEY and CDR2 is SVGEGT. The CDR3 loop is CASSYWTEYNSPLHF.

This CDR3 reads CASTKDYPRHRNEKLFF. This sequence joins TRBV4-2 and TRBJ1-4. Germline assignment: CDR1 LGHNA and CDR2 YNFKEQ. This CDR3 region has 17 residues.

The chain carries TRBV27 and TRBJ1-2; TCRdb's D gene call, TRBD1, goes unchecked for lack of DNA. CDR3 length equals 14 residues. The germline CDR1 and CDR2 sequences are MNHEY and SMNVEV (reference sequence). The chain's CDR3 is CASSPLDPLYGYTF.

The chain's CDR3 is CASSLTQGTDFYEQYF. The V gene is TRBV28, the J gene TRBJ2-7; the D call from TCRdb, TRBD1, cannot be confirmed without DNA. This CDR3 region has 16 residues. Looked up from germline, CDR1 is MDHEN and CDR2 is SYDVKM.

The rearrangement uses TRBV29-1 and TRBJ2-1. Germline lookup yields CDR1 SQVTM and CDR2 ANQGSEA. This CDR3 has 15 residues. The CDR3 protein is CGVESITSSYNEQFF.

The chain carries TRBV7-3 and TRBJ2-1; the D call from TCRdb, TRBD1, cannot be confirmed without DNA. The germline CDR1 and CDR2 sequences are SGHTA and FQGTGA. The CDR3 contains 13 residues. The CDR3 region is CASSSGFYNEQFF.

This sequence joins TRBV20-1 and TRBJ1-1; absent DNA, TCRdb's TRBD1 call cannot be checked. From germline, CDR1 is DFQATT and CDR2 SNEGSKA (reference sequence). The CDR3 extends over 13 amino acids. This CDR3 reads CSASGQVNTEAFF.

The CDR3 is CAISAGAPPDEQYF. The chain has TRBV10-3 and TRBJ2-7; TCRdb selects TRBD1, and the lack of DNA leaves this call unchecked. The germline CDR1 and CDR2 sequences are ENHRY and SYGVKD. The CDR3 is 14 residues long.

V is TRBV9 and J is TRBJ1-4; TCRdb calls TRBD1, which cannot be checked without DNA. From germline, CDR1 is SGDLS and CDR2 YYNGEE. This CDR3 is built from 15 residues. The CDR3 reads CASSAFWGVKEKLFF.

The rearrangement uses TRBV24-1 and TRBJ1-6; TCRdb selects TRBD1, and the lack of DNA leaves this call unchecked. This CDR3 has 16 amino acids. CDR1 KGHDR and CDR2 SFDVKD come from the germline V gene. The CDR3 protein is CATSEDNQGDNSPLHF.

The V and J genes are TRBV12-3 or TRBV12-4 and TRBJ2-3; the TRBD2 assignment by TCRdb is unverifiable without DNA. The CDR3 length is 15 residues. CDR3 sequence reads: CASSSGTTSTDTQYF.

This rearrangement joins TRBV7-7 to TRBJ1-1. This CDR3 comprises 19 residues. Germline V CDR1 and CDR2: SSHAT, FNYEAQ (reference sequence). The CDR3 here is CASSLVVGAGGRRNTEAFF. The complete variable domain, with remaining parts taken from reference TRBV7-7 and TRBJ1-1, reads GAGVSQSPRYKVTKRGQDVTLRCDPISSHATLYWYQQALGQGPEFLTYFNYEAQPDKSGLPSDRFSAERPEGSISTLTIQRTEQRDSAMYRCASSLVVGAGGRRNTEAFFGQGTRLTVV.

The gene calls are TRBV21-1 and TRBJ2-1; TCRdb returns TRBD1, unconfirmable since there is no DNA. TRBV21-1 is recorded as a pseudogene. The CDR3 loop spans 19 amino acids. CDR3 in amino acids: CASTVRQGSSVISYNEQFF.

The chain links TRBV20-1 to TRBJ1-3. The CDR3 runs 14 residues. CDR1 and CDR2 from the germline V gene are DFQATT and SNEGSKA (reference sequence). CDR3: CSARAWTDGNTIYF.

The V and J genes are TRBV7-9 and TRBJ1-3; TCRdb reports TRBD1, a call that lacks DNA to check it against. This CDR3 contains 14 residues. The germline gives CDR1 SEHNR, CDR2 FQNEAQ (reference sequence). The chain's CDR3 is CASSLAPQGNTIYF. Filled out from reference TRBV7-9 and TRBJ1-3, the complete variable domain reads DTGVSQNPRHKITKRGQNVTFRCDPISEHNRLYWYRQTLGQGPEFLTYFQNEAQLEKSRLLSDRFSAERPKGSFSTLEIQRTEQGDSAMYLCASSLAPQGNTIYFGEGSWLTVV.